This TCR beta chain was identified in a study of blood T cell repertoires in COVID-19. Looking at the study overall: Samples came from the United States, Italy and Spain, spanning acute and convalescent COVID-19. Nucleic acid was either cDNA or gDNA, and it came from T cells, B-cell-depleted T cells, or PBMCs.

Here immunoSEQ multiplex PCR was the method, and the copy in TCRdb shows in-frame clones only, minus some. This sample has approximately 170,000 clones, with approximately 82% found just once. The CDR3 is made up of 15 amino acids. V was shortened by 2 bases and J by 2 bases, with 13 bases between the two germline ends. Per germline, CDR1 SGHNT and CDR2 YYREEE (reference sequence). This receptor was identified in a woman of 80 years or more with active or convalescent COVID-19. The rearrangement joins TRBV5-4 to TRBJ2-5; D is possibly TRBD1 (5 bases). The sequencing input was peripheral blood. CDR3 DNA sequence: TGTGCCAGCAGCTTAGTTGGCAGGGAACAAGAGACCCAGTACTTC. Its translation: CASSLVGREQETQYF.